The subject of this entry is one T cell receptor (beta chain). As yet, its antigen is unknown. The same CDR3 is also encoded by other DNA sequences in this sample. These data belong to a study of shared clonotypes between healthy human individuals. Source study methods: For the immunoSEQ data, sequences were junction-only without quality scores, so filtering differed. The protocol was immunoSEQ multiplex PCR, while the TCRdb copy is restricted to in-frame clones and leaves out a portion. The V and J calls and clone size come from that table; D and trimming were worked out from the DNA. In the table there are 2 million to 3 million clones, 85% to 95% of which are singletons. Study-wide results and caveats: Clonotype sharing among donors was thought likely to change with sequencing depth. All-four-donor shared clonotypes had higher generation probabilities than non-shared clonotypes did.

Among the donors, all were Caucasian adults who lived in Nashville, Tennessee. CDR3 length: 14 residues. Germline CDR1 GTSNPN, CDR2 SVGIG (reference sequence). With 0 bases removed from V and 3 bases from J, the gap between germline ends came to 11 bases. Source material: naive CD4+ T cells sorted from blood. Subset noted: CD45RA+ positively selected. The receptor comes from a man younger than 35 in good health. The chain couples TRBV30 to TRBJ1-1, with D tentatively TRBD1 (5 bases). CDR3 amino acids: CAWSVGSGDTEAFF. CDR3 coding DNA: TGTGCCTGGAGTGTAGGCTCGGGGGACACTGAAGCTTTCTTT.